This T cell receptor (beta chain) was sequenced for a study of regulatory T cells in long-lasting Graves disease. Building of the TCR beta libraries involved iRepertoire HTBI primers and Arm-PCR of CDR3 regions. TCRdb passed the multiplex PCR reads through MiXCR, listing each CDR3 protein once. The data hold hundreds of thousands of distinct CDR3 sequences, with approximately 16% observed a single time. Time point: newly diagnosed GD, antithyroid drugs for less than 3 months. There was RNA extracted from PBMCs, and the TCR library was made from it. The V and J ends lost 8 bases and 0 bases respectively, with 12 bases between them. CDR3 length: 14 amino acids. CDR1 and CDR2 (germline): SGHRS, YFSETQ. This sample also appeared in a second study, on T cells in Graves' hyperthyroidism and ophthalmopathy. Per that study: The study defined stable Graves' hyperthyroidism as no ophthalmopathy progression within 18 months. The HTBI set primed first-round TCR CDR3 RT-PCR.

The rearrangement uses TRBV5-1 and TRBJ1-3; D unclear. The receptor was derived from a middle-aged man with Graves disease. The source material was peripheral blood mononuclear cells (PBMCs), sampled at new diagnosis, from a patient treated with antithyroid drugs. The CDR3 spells CARQRNVSGNTIYF. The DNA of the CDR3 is TGCGCCAGGCAACGGAACGTCTCTGGAAACACCATATATTTT.